This T cell receptor beta chain was identified in a study of CD8+CD57+ T cells in acquired aplastic anemia. Across the whole study: Quantities of DNA derived from sorted CD4+ and CD8+ cells averaged roughly 3 ug. Study results and limitations: There were 25 to 35 CD8+ CDR3 sequences that occurred in both patients and controls.

The CDR3 is 15 residues long. Trimming pared 7 bases from V and 0 bases from J, leaving 12 bases between. The germline gives CDR1 LNHDA, CDR2 SQIVND (reference sequence). Genomic DNA templated the TCR beta VDJ and CDR3 profiling. TCRdb re-called the reads through MiXCR, storing one row per CDR3 protein. The table has roughly 130,000 distinct CDR3 sequences, around 48% seen once; the top ten hold 2% to 3%. As concerns this clonotype: Antigen: not known.

Material: sorted CD4+, CD8+, or CD8+CD57+ T cells (not recorded which) from PBMCs. The receptor was derived from a human donor in good health, serving as a control. The V gene is TRBV19, the J gene TRBJ2-2; D is ambiguous. The CDR3 bases are TGTGCCAGTAACGGCGCAGGCGCGAACACCGGGGAGCTGTTTTTT. Its translation is CASNGAGANTGELFF.